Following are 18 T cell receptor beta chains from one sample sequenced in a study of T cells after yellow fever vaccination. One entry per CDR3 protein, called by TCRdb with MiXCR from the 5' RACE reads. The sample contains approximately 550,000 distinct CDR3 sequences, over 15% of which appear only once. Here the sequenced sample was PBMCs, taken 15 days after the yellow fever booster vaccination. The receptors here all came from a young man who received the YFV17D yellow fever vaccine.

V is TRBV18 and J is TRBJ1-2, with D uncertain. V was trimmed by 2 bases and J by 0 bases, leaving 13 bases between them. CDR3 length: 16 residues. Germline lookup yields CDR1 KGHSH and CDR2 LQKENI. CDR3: CASSPIPDTANYGYTF. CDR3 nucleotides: TGTGCCAGCTCACCAATTCCAGACACAGCTAACTATGGCTACACCTTC.

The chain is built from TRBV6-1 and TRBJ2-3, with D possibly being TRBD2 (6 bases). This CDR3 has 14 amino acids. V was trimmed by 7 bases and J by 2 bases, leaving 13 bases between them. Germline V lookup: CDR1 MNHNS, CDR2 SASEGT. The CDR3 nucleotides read TGTGCCAGCACCACCGGAGGGGCCACAGATACGCAGTATTTT. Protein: CASTTGGATDTQYF.

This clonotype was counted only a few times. The CDR3 coding sequence is TGTGCCATCAGTGAGTCCCGGGAAAATGAGCAGTTCTTC. It specifies CAISESRENEQFF. The chain uses TRBV10-3 and TRBJ2-1, with D possibly TRBD2 on 5 matching bases. Germline V gives CDR1 ENHRY, CDR2 SYGVKD. The CDR3 totals 13 residues. V lost 0 bases, J lost 7 bases, and 7 bases lay in between.

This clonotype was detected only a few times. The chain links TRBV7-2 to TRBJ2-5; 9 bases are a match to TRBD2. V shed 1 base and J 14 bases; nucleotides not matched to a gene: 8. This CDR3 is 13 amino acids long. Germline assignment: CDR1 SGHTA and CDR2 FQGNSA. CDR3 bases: TGTGCCAGCAGCTTAGTAGGGCCTAGCGGGGCCTACTTC. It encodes CASSLVGPSGAYF.

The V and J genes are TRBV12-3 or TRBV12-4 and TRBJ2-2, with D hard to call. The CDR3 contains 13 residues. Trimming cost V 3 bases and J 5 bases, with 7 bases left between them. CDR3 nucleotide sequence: TGTGCCAGCAGTTTCGGCACGACCGGGGAGCTGTTTTTT. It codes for CASSFGTTGELFF.

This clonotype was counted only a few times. The CDR3 coding sequence is TGTGCCAGCAGTTACTCGTCAGTCAATCAGCCCCAGCATTTT. It specifies CASSYSSVNQPQHF. V usage is TRBV6-5 and J usage is TRBJ1-5; D unresolved. This CDR3 spans 14 amino acids. V lost 0 bases to trimming and J lost 3 bases, with 6 bases between them. CDR1 MNHEY and CDR2 SVGAGI come from the germline V gene.

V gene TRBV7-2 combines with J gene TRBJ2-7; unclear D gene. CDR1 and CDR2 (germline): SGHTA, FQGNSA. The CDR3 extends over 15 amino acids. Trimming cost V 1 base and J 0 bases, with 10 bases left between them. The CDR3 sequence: CASSLGAPSSYEQYF. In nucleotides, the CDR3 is TGTGCCAGCAGCTTAGGGGCCCCCAGCTCCTACGAGCAGTACTTC.

CDR3 loop: CASRLNDRGPNQPQHF. The DNA of the CDR3 is TGTGCCAGCAGACTAAACGACAGGGGCCCAAATCAGCCCCAGCATTTT. The chain combines TRBV12-3 or TRBV12-4 with TRBJ1-5; 8 bases match TRBD1. Losses at the gene ends were 6 bases for V and 4 bases for J; bases not matched to a gene: 11. The CDR3 sequence is 16 residues long.

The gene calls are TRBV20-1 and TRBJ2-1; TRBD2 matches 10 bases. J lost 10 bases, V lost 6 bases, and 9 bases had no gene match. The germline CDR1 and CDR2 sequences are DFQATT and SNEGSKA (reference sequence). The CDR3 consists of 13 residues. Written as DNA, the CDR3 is TGCAGTGCCCCCGGACTAGCGGCGCTAGAGCAGTTCTTC. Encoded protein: CSAPGLAALEQFF.

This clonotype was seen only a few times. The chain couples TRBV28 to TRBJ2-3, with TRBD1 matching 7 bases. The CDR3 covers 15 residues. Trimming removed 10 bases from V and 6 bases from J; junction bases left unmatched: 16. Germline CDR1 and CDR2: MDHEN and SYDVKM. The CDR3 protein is CATTLGGQTTDTQYF. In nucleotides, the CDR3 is TGTGCCACCACCCTTGGGGGACAGACCACCGATACGCAGTATTTT.

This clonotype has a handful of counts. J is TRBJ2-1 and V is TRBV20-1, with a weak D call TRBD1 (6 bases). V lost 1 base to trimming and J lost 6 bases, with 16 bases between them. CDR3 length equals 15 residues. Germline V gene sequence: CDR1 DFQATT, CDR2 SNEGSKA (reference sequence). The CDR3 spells CSARVQGSLSNEQFF. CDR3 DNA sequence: TGCAGTGCTAGAGTACAGGGATCCTTGTCCAATGAGCAGTTCTTC.

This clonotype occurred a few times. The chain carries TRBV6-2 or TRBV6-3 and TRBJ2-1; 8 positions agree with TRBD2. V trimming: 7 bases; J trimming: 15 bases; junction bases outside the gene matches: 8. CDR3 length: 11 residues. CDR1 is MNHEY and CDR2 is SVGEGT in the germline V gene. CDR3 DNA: TGTGCCAGCACCTCGGGGGGGCCCCGGTTCTTC. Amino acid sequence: CASTSGGPRFF.

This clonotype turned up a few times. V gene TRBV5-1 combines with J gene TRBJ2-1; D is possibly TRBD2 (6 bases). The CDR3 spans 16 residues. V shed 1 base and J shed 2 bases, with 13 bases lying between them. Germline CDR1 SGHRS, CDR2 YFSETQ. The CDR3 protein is CASSLRSGVAYNEQFF. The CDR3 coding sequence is TGCGCCAGCAGCTTGCGGTCGGGAGTGGCCTACAATGAGCAGTTCTTC.

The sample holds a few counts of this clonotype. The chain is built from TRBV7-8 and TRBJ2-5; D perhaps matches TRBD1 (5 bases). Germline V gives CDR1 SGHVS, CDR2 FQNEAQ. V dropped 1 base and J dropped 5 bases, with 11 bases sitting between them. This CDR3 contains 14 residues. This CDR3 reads CASSLEGRVETQYF. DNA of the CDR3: TGTGCCAGCAGCTTAGAGGGCAGGGTCGAGACCCAGTACTTC.

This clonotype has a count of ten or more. The CDR3 loop is CASSLATGSGELFF. CDR3 coding DNA: TGTGCCAGCAGCTTAGCGACCGGGTCCGGGGAGCTGTTTTTT. The J gene is TRBJ2-2, the V gene TRBV7-9; no reliable D call. V was cut by 0 bases and J by 6 bases, with 8 bases left in between. CDR1 SEHNR and CDR2 FQNEAQ come from the germline V gene (reference sequence). The CDR3 consists of 14 residues. Complete variable domain (other parts from reference TRBV7-9 and TRBJ2-2): DTGVSQNPRHKITKRGQNVTFRCDPISEHNRLYWYRQTLGQGPEFLTYFQNEAQLEKSRLLSDRFSAERPKGSFSTLEIQRTEQGDSAMYLCASSLATGSGELFFGEGSRLTVL.

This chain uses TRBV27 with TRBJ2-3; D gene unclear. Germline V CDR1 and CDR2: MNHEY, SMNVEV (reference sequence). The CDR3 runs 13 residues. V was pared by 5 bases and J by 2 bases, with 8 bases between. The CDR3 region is CASSPLDTDTQYF. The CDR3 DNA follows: TGTGCCAGCAGTCCTCTTGACACAGATACGCAGTATTTT.

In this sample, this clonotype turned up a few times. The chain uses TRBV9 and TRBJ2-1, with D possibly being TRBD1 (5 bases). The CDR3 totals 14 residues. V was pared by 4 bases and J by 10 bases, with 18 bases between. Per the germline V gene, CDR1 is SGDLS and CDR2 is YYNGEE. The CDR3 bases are TGTGCCAGCAGCCCACCCCGCAGGGCCCAAGAGCAGTTCTTC. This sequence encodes CASSPPRRAQEQFF. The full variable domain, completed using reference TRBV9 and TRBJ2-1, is DSGVTQTPKHLITATGQRVTLRCSPRSGDLSVYWYQQSLDQGLQFLIQYYNGEERAKGNILERFSAQQFPDLHSELNLSSLELGDSALYFCASSPPRRAQEQFFGPGTRLTVL.

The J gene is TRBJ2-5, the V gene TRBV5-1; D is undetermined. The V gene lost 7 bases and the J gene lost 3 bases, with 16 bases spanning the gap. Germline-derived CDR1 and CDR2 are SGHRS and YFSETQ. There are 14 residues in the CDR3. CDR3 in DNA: TGCGCCAGCTCGGCTTTGGGAATTAAAGAGACCCAGTACTTC. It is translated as CASSALGIKETQYF.